This T cell receptor beta chain was identified during a study of blood T cells in healthy people across ages (dated by TCRdb to 2013 to 2016). Looking at the study overall: In model experiments, template switching captured roughly one uniquely barcoded TCR beta cDNA molecule for every two T cells. The study measured age-related changes in TCR beta repertoire diversity using deep sequencing normalized with unique cDNA molecular identifiers. The donors were split into four age groups: young (average 16 years), middle-aged (roughly 39), aged (over 55) and long-lived (approximately 80). To avoid experimental bias, donors of different ages were randomly spread across the sequencing lanes. For two donors (one aged 18 to 29 and one aged 80 or older), the study analyzed two additional independent replicas of 1 million unique cDNA reads from the same blood draw.

Study-wide findings and limitations: There was a strong correlation between observed TCR beta diversity and the percentage of naive T cells measured by flow cytometry. Estimates of total diversity based on one million sequenced T cells were considered lower bounds and underestimates. Compared with the aged group, more naive CD4+ T cells, fewer expanded clones and increased TCR diversity were shown by the long-lived group, suggesting age selection. Because profiling used bulk unsorted PBMCs, naive and antigen-experienced compartments could not be compared conclusively. Because the CMV infection status of the donors was unknown, age-related changes in expanded clonotypes may potentially have been confounded. Observed TCR beta diversity per million T cells fell roughly linearly with age, and a significant reduction was already apparent by age around 40.

Library prep was done by 5' RACE. Sequenced on an Illumina HiSeq 2500. The second PCR ran for roughly 7 to 11 cycles and used a J-beta primer mix along with a sample-barcoded 5' primer. A unique molecular identifier was introduced onto each TCR beta cDNA molecule by a template-switch 5' adaptor carrying 12 random nucleotides. At least 2.5 million CDR3-containing paired-end reads were obtained from each sample. The Mint cDNA synthesis kit, primed by a TRBC-specific oligonucleotide, was used to synthesize first-strand cDNA from all RNA. All cDNA was treated with uracil-DNA glycosylase and then went through a first 18-cycle PCR with the universal primers M1SS and BC2_uni_R. As for the original processing: Each sample was normalized by randomly selecting 1 million high-quality reads, each carrying a distinct molecular identifier. Instead of being binned into consensus sequences, reads that shared molecular identifiers were thrown out. CDR3 identification, clonotype clustering and error correction used MiTCR with a Q25 quality threshold and the strictest error-elimination algorithm. Lower-bound total TCR beta diversity was estimated with a nonparametric unseen species model using Euler transformation. The public sequencing data were trimmed at Q25 with fastp and processed into clonotypes with MiXCR by TCRdb, which kept only in-frame beta chains. CDR3 protein duplicates are merged, each entry listing the most common genes and DNA. TCRdb's processing, not the authors', yielded these V and J calls. This sample gives under 2 million distinct CDR3 sequences in total; about 35% of them show up just once. The ten biggest clones cover about 11% of the sample.

Remarks on this clonotype: Its antigen is currently not known. Per-base qualities were not stored, and no clone one base away is much larger.

The CDR3 goes from the cysteine to the phenylalanine over 14 residues. Solely the CDR3 DNA is kept, with 42 bases framed from the first base. CDR1 and CDR2 are drawn from the germline V gene: SGHRS, YFSETQ. V has 4 bases trimmed and J has 5 bases trimmed; junction bases matching no gene number 8. Systemically healthy Caucasian individuals from Russia, some 36 in total and aged roughly 6 to 90 years, were included as donors. Approximately 9.3 milliliters of peripheral blood were collected from each donor into EDTA-treated Vacutainer tubes. Ficoll-Paque density-gradient centrifugation was used to isolate PBMCs, with at least 7 million per sample. Trizol reagent was used to extract total RNA from the PBMCs, yielding at least 6 micrograms per sample. Naive CD45RAhigh/CD27high T cell percentages were measured by flow cytometry on a PBMC aliquot from every donor.

The sequence links TRBV5-1 to TRBJ2-7, with 8 middle bases fitting TRBD2. This receptor was identified in a woman aged 25-40 years in good health. Sequenced sample: blood. The CDR3 sequence is CASSIAGGRNEQYF. The nucleotide sequence is given as TGCGCCAGCAGCATCGCGGGGGGTAGGAACGAGCAGTACTTC.